These T cell receptor beta chains were read from a single sample in a study of shared clonotypes between healthy human individuals. Only in-frame clones appear in the TCRdb table, and some are missing; sequencing was by immunoSEQ multiplex PCR. This repertoire shows about 2.1 million clones, around 93% found once; its top ten account for 1.5% to 2%. The source material was naive CD8+ T cells from PBMCs. These receptors all come from a man between 18 and 35 years old in good health. Some clones in this sample may be carry-over from other donors' samples. Both conserved end residues are part of each CDR3. The order of the fields is J gene, clone size, V gene, CDR3 protein. The size entry is marked missing in some rows and otherwise reads once, few, many or a size class.

TRBJ2-2 | . | TRBV9 | CASSVELRLMDGELFF
TRBJ2-7 | . | TRBV6-1 | CASSEGWDMYYEQYF
TRBJ2-1 | . | TRBV27 | CASQRGINEQFF
TRBJ2-7 | . | TRBV27 | CASAYQVSYEQYF
TRBJ2-1 | . | TRBV27 | CASRGAANEQFF
TRBJ2-7 | . | TRBV7-8 | CASSSETGGYEQYF
TRBJ2-7 | . | TRBV30 | CAWDGGYEQYF
TRBJ2-7 | . | TRBV10-3 | CAISERGQGASYEQYF
TRBJ2-1 | . | TRBV11-2 | CASSLSSGTSGYNEQFF
TRBJ2-1 | . | TRBV19 | CASSGSDYNEQFF
TRBJ2-6 | . | TRBV27 | CASSLRTVSSGANVLTF
TRBJ1-5 | . | TRBV13 | CASSFRDRGHQPQHF
TRBJ2-6 | . | TRBV7-9 | CASSALDRGPLWANVLTF
TRBJ2-7 | . | TRBV6-1 | CASSGDMDRATYEQYF
TRBJ2-4 | . | TRBV14 | CASAKRTVGAKNIQYF
TRBJ2-5 | . | TRBV6-1 | CASSAKPGQGITETQYF
TRBJ2-1 | . | TRBV9 | CASSVKGAHEQFF
TRBJ2-1 | . | TRBV13 | CASSGHRGYNEQFF
TRBJ2-1 | once | TRBV7-9 | CASSLVSPYDEQFF
TRBJ2-5 | . | TRBV4-1 | CASSQVTYVGMTNQETQYF
TRBJ1-1 | few | TRBV28 | CAATRTEAFF
TRBJ2-1 | . | TRBV27 | CASRIQGELENEQFF
TRBJ2-5 | . | TRBV19 | CASSIKETQYF
TRBJ2-7 | . | TRBV6-5 | CASSQGTGHIYEQYF
TRBJ2-5 | . | TRBV9 | CASSPWTSISETQYF
TRBJ2-2 | . | TRBV28 | CASRETLSNTGELFF
TRBJ2-5 | . | TRBV9 | CASSTFWGQETQYF
TRBJ2-2 | . | TRBV11-3 | CASSSRAGGKNTGELFF
TRBJ2-1 | . | TRBV6-1 | CASSDEGYFLYNEQFF
TRBJ2-3 | . | TRBV6-6 | CASSTGGTDTQYF
TRBJ2-3 | . | TRBV6-6 | CASSFAFTDTQYF
TRBJ2-7 | . | TRBV19 | CASRRTEGPSYEQYF
TRBJ2-2 | . | TRBV5-4 | CASSWDRTELFF
TRBJ2-1 | . | TRBV5-1 | CASSFDRVGYNEQFF
TRBJ2-2 | . | TRBV9 | CASSGTSGRAPGELFF